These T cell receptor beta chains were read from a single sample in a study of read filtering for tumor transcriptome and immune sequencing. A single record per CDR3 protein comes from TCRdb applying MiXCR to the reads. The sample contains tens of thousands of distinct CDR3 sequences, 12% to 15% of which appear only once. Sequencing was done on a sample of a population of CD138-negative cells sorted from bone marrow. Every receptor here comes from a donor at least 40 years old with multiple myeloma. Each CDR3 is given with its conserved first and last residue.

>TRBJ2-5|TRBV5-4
CASSSMTSGSLKTQYF
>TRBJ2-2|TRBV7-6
CASSWGTSGTNTGELFF
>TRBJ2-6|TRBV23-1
CASSQSIQGSISGANVLTF
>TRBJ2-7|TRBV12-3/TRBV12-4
CASSSGLAGPYEQYF
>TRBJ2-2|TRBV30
CAWRAYTGELFF
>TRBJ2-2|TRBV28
CASSLSQGAGTGELFF
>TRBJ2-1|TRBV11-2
CASSLEQGQRFF
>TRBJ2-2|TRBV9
CASSVTSGRDRNTGELFF
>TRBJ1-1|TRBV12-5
CASGLEPGHEAFF
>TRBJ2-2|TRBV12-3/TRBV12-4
CASSPANTGELFF
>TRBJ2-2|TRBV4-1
CASSPPRDRVTGELFF
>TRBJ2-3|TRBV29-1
CSALGLAGGADTQYF
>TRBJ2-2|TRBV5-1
CASSIMGASTGELFF
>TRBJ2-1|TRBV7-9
CASSLGLAGRGEQFF
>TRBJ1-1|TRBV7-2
CASSLVKRTEAFF
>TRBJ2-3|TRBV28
CASTPTGTDTQYF
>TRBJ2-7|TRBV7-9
CASSPGQGRSSYEQYF
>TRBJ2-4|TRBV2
CASSEAELAKNIQYF